This T cell receptor beta chain originates from a study of T cells in tumors after PD-1 blockade. Study information: Daily vismodegib 150 mg continued in a subset of anti-PD-1-treated patients. The study, taken as a whole, reports: Peripheral recruitment is suggested, as some novel exhausted tumor clones were in pre-treatment blood.

The V and J ends lost 5 bases and 5 bases respectively, with 15 bases between them. The germline CDR1 and CDR2 sequences are LNHDA and SQIVND (reference sequence). This CDR3 region has 14 residues. Sequenced by immunoSEQ multiplex PCR; TCRdb stores in-frame clones only, minus some. The data contain some 15,000 clones, roughly 80% of them singletons. This clone was seen a single time. The antigen remains unidentified. Input was about 600 ng to 6,004 ng of genomic DNA from tumor or blood. The rearrangement links TRBV19 to TRBJ1-1; no clear D. Sequencing was performed on PBMCs, taken after anti-PD-1 treatment. The sequence derives from a human donor with basal cell carcinoma. The CDR3 nucleotides read TGTGCCAGTAGTGCGGCGGCGAGGGTAACTGAAGCTTTCTTT. It codes for CASSAAARVTEAFF.